This T cell receptor beta chain was sequenced in a study of neoadjuvant nivolumab and ipilimumab in lung cancer. Points from the study as a whole: Resected-tumor TCR richness correlated positively with pretherapy blood richness. Pathologic regression was not significantly tied to TCR clonality. TCR richness and clonality were higher in tumors than adjacent uninvolved lung.

TCRdb's copy holds only in-frame clones and misses some; the assay was immunoSEQ multiplex PCR. The sample holds under 9,000 clones, over 75% seen once. This CDR3 region has 13 residues. CDR1 and CDR2 (germline): GTSNPN, SVGIG (reference sequence). V lost 1 base, J lost 7 bases, and 10 bases lay in between. Regarding this clone: Its cognate antigen is unknown.

The chain has TRBV30 and TRBJ2-2; tentatively, D is TRBD1 (5 bases). The sequenced sample was tumor tissue, obtained after neoadjuvant nivolumab, alone or with ipilimumab, at or shortly before surgery. The TCR sequence derives from an adult with non-small cell lung cancer. The CDR3 sequence is CAWSEQAHGELFF. CDR3 DNA: TGTGCCTGGAGTGAACAGGCCCACGGGGAGCTGTTTTTT.